Following are 9 T cell receptor beta chains from one sample sequenced in a study of T cell responses to AZD1222 COVID-19 vaccine. Measured with immunoSEQ multiplex PCR; TCRdb has only the in-frame clones, and not every one. The sample lists roughly 170,000 clones, approximately 94% occurring once. Sample: peripheral blood, taken 28 days after the second AZD1222 dose. Source of these receptors: an adult who received the AZD1222 COVID-19 vaccine.

This rearrangement joins TRBV19 to TRBJ1-5, with a possible D match to TRBD1 (6 bases). The CDR3 loop spans 16 amino acids. The germline V and J ends were trimmed by 10 bases and 2 bases, with 21 bases remaining between them. The germline V gene encodes CDR1 LNHDA and CDR2 SQIVND (reference sequence). CDR3 sequence: CAIGGQGLRGNQPQHF. In nucleotides, the CDR3 is TGTGCCATAGGGGGGCAGGGGTTGAGGGGCAATCAGCCCCAGCATTTT.

The rearrangement links TRBV7-9 to TRBJ2-3; 12 positions match TRBD2. The length of the CDR3 is 17 residues. The germline gives CDR1 SEHNR, CDR2 FQNEAQ (reference sequence). With 6 bases clipped from V and 0 bases from J, the junction kept 7 bases outside the gene matches. The CDR3 DNA sequence: TGTGCCAGCAGTCCCGGACTAGCGGGGATTAGCACAGATACGCAGTATTTT. Its protein is CASSPGLAGISTDTQYF. The entire variable domain, with the rest obtained from reference TRBV7-9 and TRBJ2-3, is as follows: DTGVSQNPRHKITKRGQNVTFRCDPISEHNRLYWYRQTLGQGPEFLTYFQNEAQLEKSRLLSDRFSAERPKGSFSTLEIQRTEQGDSAMYLCASSPGLAGISTDTQYFGPGTRLTVL.

The chain combines TRBV12-5 with TRBJ2-5, with 7 bases matching TRBD1. This CDR3 has 14 residues. Germline CDR1 reads LGHNT; CDR2 reads FRNRAP. With V trimmed by 3 bases and J by 2 bases, 3 bases remained unmatched. The CDR3 DNA reads as TGTGCTAGTGGTTTTGGGGACAGTCAAGAGACCCAGTACTTC. This gives the protein CASGFGDSQETQYF.

The chain is built from TRBV5-5 and TRBJ1-2; tentative D call: TRBD1 (6 bases). The germline V and J ends were trimmed by 7 bases and 0 bases, with 19 bases remaining between them. Germline CDR1 and CDR2: SGHKS and YYEKEE (reference sequence). The CDR3 consists of 16 residues. The CDR3 DNA sequence: TGTGCCAGCCACCTGGCCGGGACAACAGCTAACTATGGCTACACCTTC. This sequence encodes CASHLAGTTANYGYTF.

This chain links TRBV15 with TRBJ2-5; 7 bases line up with TRBD1. The J segment lost 5 bases and the V segment lost 1 base, leaving 4 bases of the junction unmatched. CDR3 length: 14 residues. Germline V gives CDR1 LNHNV, CDR2 YYDKDF (reference sequence). DNA of the CDR3: TGTGCCACCAGCAGAGGGGACAGAGGGGAGACCCAGTACTTC. Translating gives CATSRGDRGETQYF.

CDR3 in amino acids: CASSVRPGGSNQPQHF. CDR3 nucleotide sequence: TGTGCCAGCAGTGTTAGGCCAGGAGGGAGCAATCAGCCCCAGCATTTT. The gene calls are TRBV2 and TRBJ1-5; D gene uncertain. The CDR3 loop spans 16 amino acids. V was trimmed by 4 bases and J by 1 base, leaving 14 bases between them. Germline CDR1 and CDR2: SNHLY and FYNNEI.

V gene TRBV4-3 combines with J gene TRBJ1-1; D is uncertain. This CDR3 region has 17 residues. The germline gives CDR1 LGHNA, CDR2 YSLEER. Trimming cost V 0 bases and J 1 base, with 15 bases left between them. CDR3 bases: TGCGCCAGCAGCCAAGATACACTTGGATGGGCGAACACTGAAGCTTTCTTT. It is translated as CASSQDTLGWANTEAFF.

V gene TRBV6-5 combines with J gene TRBJ1-4, with D unclear. The V and J ends lost 0 bases and 8 bases respectively, with 10 bases between them. The V gene's germline CDR1 is MNHEY and CDR2 SVGAGI. The CDR3 has 14 amino acids. The CDR3 reads CASSYSGRREKLFF. CDR3 DNA sequence: TGTGCCAGCAGTTACTCTGGCCGGCGGGAAAAACTGTTTTTT.

V usage is TRBV12-5 and J usage is TRBJ1-1; D uncertain. V was pared by 1 base and J by 0 bases, with 9 bases between. Germline V gene lookup returns CDR1 LGHNT and CDR2 FRNRAP. The CDR3 totals 15 residues. Here the CDR3 reads CASGLGQEMNTEAFF. The CDR3 region has the DNA TGTGCTAGTGGTTTGGGTCAGGAAATGAACACTGAAGCTTTCTTT.